The 24 T cell receptor beta chains given below trace back to one sample, sequenced in a study of T cells in Graves' hyperthyroidism and ophthalmopathy (dated by TCRdb to between 2017 and 2020). The receptor library was made with multiplex PCR. This sample was sequenced with an Illumina HiSeq 2000. Amplification of TCR beta CDR3 regions was carried out from RNA transcripts. The TCR CDR3 was subjected to a first round of RT-PCR using the HTBI primer set and the Qiagen OneStep RT-PCR kit. TCRdb cleaned the public reads at Q25 with fastp, built clones with MiXCR and kept in-frame beta chains. Records with the same CDR3 protein are collapsed into one entry carrying the most frequent genes and DNA. The sample table contains hundreds of thousands of distinct CDR3 sequences; only one count was recorded for about 14% of them. 13% of the sample comes from the top ten. Sequencing input: blood. All receptors derive from a man between 18 and 29 years old with Graves' ophthalmopathy.

This clonotype has just a few counts. V usage is TRBV12-3 or TRBV12-4 and J usage is TRBJ2-6; possibly TRBD1 or TRBD2 for D (5 bases each). V was shortened by 7 bases and J by 0 bases, with 13 bases between the two germline ends. This CDR3 contains 16 residues. This CDR3 is CASTSFGASGANVLTF. CDR3 DNA: TGTGCCAGCACGAGCTTCGGGGCCTCTGGGGCCAACGTCCTGACTTTC.

This clonotype showed up many times. The chain is built from TRBV30 and TRBJ1-4; D gene uncertain. The CDR3 spans 13 residues. Germline CDR1 GTSNPN, CDR2 SVGIG (reference sequence). Trimming stripped 2 bases from V and 5 bases from J, with 9 bases between. The CDR3, as DNA: TGTGCCTGGAGTTCCCAGAGAAATGAAAAACTGTTTTTT. It specifies CAWSSQRNEKLFF.

This clonotype has just a few counts. The J gene is TRBJ1-4, the V gene TRBV20-1, with D possibly matching TRBD1 (5 bases). The CDR3 loop spans 14 amino acids. The ends were cut back, 1 base at V and 7 bases at J, with 13 bases in the middle. From germline, CDR1 is DFQATT and CDR2 SNEGSKA (reference sequence). CDR3: CSARVGARIEKLFF. The DNA for the CDR3 is TGCAGTGCTAGAGTAGGGGCCCGAATTGAAAAACTGTTTTTT.

At least ten counts were recorded for this clonotype. The chain joins TRBV10-1 to TRBJ1-1; D gene uncertain. Germline CDR1 and CDR2: WNHNN and SYGVQD (reference sequence). The CDR3 extends over 13 amino acids. Deletions cut 2 bases from V and 0 bases from J, with 4 bases between. The CDR3 sequence: CASSEILNTEAFF. In DNA form, the CDR3 reads TGCGCCAGCAGTGAGATCCTGAACACTGAAGCTTTCTTT.

This clonotype was counted at least ten times. The J gene is TRBJ1-5, the V gene TRBV20-1; no clear D. The CDR3 covers 16 residues. CDR1 and CDR2 from the germline V gene are DFQATT and SNEGSKA (reference sequence). Trimming removed 0 bases from V and 7 bases from J, with 19 bases in between. The CDR3 region is CSARDFSKGIMQPQHF. For the CDR3, the DNA is TGCAGTGCTAGAGATTTTAGTAAGGGAATAATGCAGCCCCAGCATTTT.

The CDR3 nucleotides are TGTGCCAGCAGCACTCCGGGACTAGCGGGAGCTCCTACAATGAGCAGTTTCTTC. It specifies CASSTPGLAGAPTMSSFF. J is TRBJ2-1 and V is TRBV7-9; 14 bases are shared with TRBD2. This CDR3 is 18 amino acids long. Germline V gene data show CDR1 as SEHNR and CDR2 as FQNEAQ (reference sequence). The V segment lost 5 bases and the J segment 16 bases; nucleotides outside the gene matches: 22. Looking up the rest from reference TRBV7-9 and TRBJ2-1 gives the full variable domain: DTGVSQNPRHKITKRGQNVTFRCDPISEHNRLYWYRQTLGQGPEFLTYFQNEAQLEKSRLLSDRFSAERPKGSFSTLEIQRTEQGDSAMYLCASSTPGLAGAPTMSSFFGPGTRLTVL.

At least ten counts were recorded for this clonotype. CDR3 amino acids: CASSERAGGSEQYF. Here the CDR3 DNA reads TGTGCCAGCAGTGAACGCGCGGGAGGTTCCGAGCAGTACTTC. The chain is built from TRBV2 and TRBJ2-7; 8 bases fit TRBD2. Germline lookup yields CDR1 SNHLY and CDR2 FYNNEI. This CDR3 is 14 amino acids long. V gave up 2 bases and J gave up 6 bases; unmatched junction bases: 6.

This sequence joins TRBV10-1 and TRBJ2-7; tentative D call: TRBD1 (5 bases). The V end lost 4 bases, the J end lost 2 bases, and 12 bases lay between the germline ends. The CDR3 is 14 residues long. Germline CDR1 reads WNHNN; CDR2 reads SYGVQD (reference sequence). This CDR3 is CASSAGHAPYEQYF. The CDR3 nucleotides are TGCGCCAGCAGTGCCGGACACGCTCCCTACGAGCAGTACTTC.

This clonotype was observed a handful of times. The CDR3 reads CASNRPGEKLFF. As DNA, the CDR3 is TGTGCCAGCAACCGCCCCGGGGAAAAACTGTTTTTT. The J gene is TRBJ1-4, the V gene TRBV6-1, with D unclear. Between the trimmed V and J ends, which lost 7 bases and 8 bases, there was a span of 11 bases. Germline V CDR1 and CDR2: MNHNS, SASEGT. The CDR3 length is 12 residues.

This clonotype was observed many times. The chain uses TRBV7-9 and TRBJ1-3; D remains ambiguous. V was trimmed by 7 bases and J by 0 bases, leaving 7 bases between them. The CDR3 extends over 13 amino acids. Germline V lookup: CDR1 SEHNR, CDR2 FQNEAQ (reference sequence). The CDR3 DNA follows: TGTGCCAGCAAGAAGGACTCTGGAAACACCATATATTTT. It translates to CASKKDSGNTIYF.

Comments on this clonotype: A junction end diverges from the germline sequence, so it may reflect a read error. The chain's CDR3 is CASSPGGAPNEELFF. Here the CDR3 DNA reads TGTGCCAGCTCACCTGGGGGGGCTCCAAATGAAGAACTGTTTTTT. This rearrangement joins TRBV18 to TRBJ1-4; weak D call: TRBD1 (6 bases). There are 15 residues in the CDR3. Germline values: CDR1 KGHSH, CDR2 LQKENI.

This clonotype was observed many times. The chain recombines TRBV11-2 with TRBJ2-2, with D perhaps TRBD1 (6 bases). This CDR3 has 16 amino acids. The V gene's germline CDR1 is SGHAT and CDR2 FQNNGV. V lost 6 bases and J lost 3, with 17 bases in between. The CDR3 DNA is TGTGCCAGCAGGAGTTACAGGGCGGAGTACACCGGGGAGCTGTTTTTT. Translated: CASRSYRAEYTGELFF.

The table lists this clonotype with many counts. CDR3 bases: TGTGCCAGCAGTCGTCAGGGCCTCTCTTTGGGCTATTACAATGAGCAGTTCTTC. It specifies CASSRQGLSLGYYNEQFF. The chain recombines TRBV2 with TRBJ2-1, with a weak D call TRBD1 (5 bases). Germline V CDR1 and CDR2: SNHLY, FYNNEI. This CDR3 spans 18 amino acids. Trimming stripped 5 bases from V and 4 bases from J, with 24 bases between.

This clonotype was counted ten times or more. V gene TRBV7-6 combines with J gene TRBJ2-3, with D possibly TRBD1 on 5 matching bases. The V gene lost 1 base and the J gene lost 4 bases, with 12 bases spanning the gap. The CDR3 is 15 amino acids. Germline lookup yields CDR1 SGHVS and CDR2 FNYEAQ. CDR3 region: CASSLVAGYPDTQYF. DNA for the CDR3: TGTGCCAGCAGCTTAGTGGCAGGGTACCCAGATACGCAGTATTTT.

This clonotype has at least ten counts. The gene calls are TRBV5-4 and TRBJ2-1; either TRBD1 or TRBD2 may supply D (5 bases each). CDR3 length: 15 residues. The germline gives CDR1 SGHNT, CDR2 YYREEE (reference sequence). V dropped 4 bases and J dropped 7 bases, with 18 bases sitting between them. The CDR3 DNA is TGTGCCAGCAGCATGGGGGACCCAAGGTGGAATGAGCAGTTCTTC. Amino acid sequence: CASSMGDPRWNEQFF.

This clonotype has more than one count but fewer than ten. The V gene is TRBV7-9, the J gene TRBJ2-7; D possibly corresponds to TRBD1 (5 bases). V was trimmed by 5 bases and J by 3 bases, leaving 14 bases between them. The CDR3 spans 14 residues. The germline V gene encodes CDR1 SEHNR and CDR2 FQNEAQ (reference sequence). CDR3 nucleotide sequence: TGTGCCAGCAGCCCGTACGGGCAGGGCTACGAGCAGTACTTC. Translating it yields CASSPYGQGYEQYF.

In its sample, this clonotype was seen many times. The V gene is TRBV6-2 or TRBV6-3, the J gene TRBJ2-1, with 13 bases lining up with TRBD2. Per germline, CDR1 MNHEY and CDR2 SVGEGT. Germline trimming cut 2 bases from V and 12 bases from J; bases unmatched to any gene: 10. The CDR3 runs to 16 residues. This CDR3 reads CASSYTGTSGMRGQFF. For the CDR3, the DNA is TGTGCCAGCAGTTACACCGGGACTAGCGGGATGAGGGGGCAGTTCTTC.

This clonotype was seen at least ten times. This chain connects TRBV20-1 to TRBJ1-2; D ambiguous. There are 12 residues in the CDR3. CDR1 DFQATT and CDR2 SNEGSKA come from the germline V gene (reference sequence). Trimming left V 2 bases short and J 5 bases short, with 9 bases between. CDR3 region: CSARSIEYGYTF. The CDR3 DNA sequence: TGCAGTGCTAGAAGTATAGAGTATGGCTACACCTTC.

This clonotype was detected ten times or more. V and J are TRBV2 and TRBJ2-7; 8 positions agree with TRBD2. V trimming: 6 bases; J trimming: 1 base; junction bases outside the gene matches: 5. The CDR3 spans 14 residues. Germline V gives CDR1 SNHLY, CDR2 FYNNEI. For the CDR3, the DNA is TGTGCCAGCAGGCCGACTAGCGCGTCCTACGAGCAGTACTTC. Translation gives CASRPTSASYEQYF.

In this sample, this clonotype turned up many times. This chain connects TRBV18 to TRBJ2-7, with 7 bases identical to TRBD2. The CDR3 contains 15 residues. Germline V gives CDR1 KGHSH, CDR2 LQKENI. V was clipped by 0 bases and J by 3 bases; unmatched bases: 5. CDR3 residues: CASSPPSREYYEQYF. In DNA form, the CDR3 reads TGTGCCAGCTCACCACCCTCGCGGGAGTACTACGAGCAGTACTTC.

Comment on this clonotype: A single base separates this from a much larger clone, so it may be a read error. The chain uses TRBV12-3 or TRBV12-4 and TRBJ1-1; D is unresolved. V was clipped by 6 bases and J by 11 bases, with 13 bases between them. The CDR3 spans 11 residues. Here the CDR3 DNA reads TGTGCCAGCAGGGCCTCGAAAGGGGCTTTCTTT. Translation gives CASRASKGAFF.

In its sample, this clonotype was seen many times. The chain couples TRBV20-1 to TRBJ2-1, with 10 nucleotides matching TRBD2. Germline V gene sequence: CDR1 DFQATT, CDR2 SNEGSKA (reference sequence). The CDR3 covers 16 residues. Unmatched junction bases numbered 6, after V lost 1 base and J lost 3 bases. The CDR3 nucleotides are TGCAGTGCTAGAGTAATAGCGGGAGGTTACTACAATGAGCAGTTCTTC. This codes for CSARVIAGGYYNEQFF.

This clonotype was counted at least ten times. The V gene is TRBV5-1, the J gene TRBJ1-2; 9 bases match TRBD1. The ends lost 3 bases at V and 8 bases at J; junction bases unmatched: 8. This CDR3 is 14 amino acids long. CDR1 is SGHRS and CDR2 is YFSETQ in the germline V gene. This CDR3 reads CASSSRDREQGYTF. CDR3 bases: TGCGCCAGCAGCTCTAGGGACAGGGAGCAGGGCTACACCTTC. The full variable domain, with the rest looked up from reference TRBV5-1 and TRBJ1-2, is KAGVTQTPRYLIKTRGQQVTLSCSPISGHRSVSWYQQTPGQGLQFLFEYFSETQRNKGNFPGRFSGRQFSNSRSEMNVSTLELGDSALYLCASSSRDREQGYTFGSGTRLTVV.

Ten or more counts support this clonotype. The chain combines TRBV12-3 or TRBV12-4 with TRBJ2-2, with D perhaps matching TRBD1 (5 bases). The CDR3 covers 14 residues. Trimming pared 5 bases from V and 1 base from J, leaving 8 bases between. The CDR3 nucleotides read TGTGCCAGCAGTACTACAGGGAACACCGGGGAGCTGTTTTTT. Translated, it gives CASSTTGNTGELFF.